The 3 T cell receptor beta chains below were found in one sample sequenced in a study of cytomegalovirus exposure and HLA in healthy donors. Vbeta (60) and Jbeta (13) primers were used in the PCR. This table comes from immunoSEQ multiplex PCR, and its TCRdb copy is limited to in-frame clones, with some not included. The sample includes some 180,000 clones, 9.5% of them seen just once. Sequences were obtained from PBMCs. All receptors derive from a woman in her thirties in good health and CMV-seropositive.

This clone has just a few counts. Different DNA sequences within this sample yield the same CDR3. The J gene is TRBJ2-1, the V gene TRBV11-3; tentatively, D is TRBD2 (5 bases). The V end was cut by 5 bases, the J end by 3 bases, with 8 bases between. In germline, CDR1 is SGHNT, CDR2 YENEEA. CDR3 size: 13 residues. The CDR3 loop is CASSPGVYNEQFF. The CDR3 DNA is TGTGCCAGCAGCCCCGGGGTCTACAATGAGCAGTTCTTC. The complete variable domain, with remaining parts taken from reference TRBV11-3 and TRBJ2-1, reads EAGVVQSPRYKIIEKKQPVAFWCNPISGHNTLYWYLQNLGQGPELLIRYENEEAVDDSQLPKDRFSAERLKGVDSTLKIQPAELGDSAVYLCASSPGVYNEQFFGPGTRLTVL.

CDR3 region: CASSLDLNEQFF. The CDR3 DNA reads as TGCGCCAGCAGCTTGGATTTAAATGAGCAGTTCTTC. V and J are TRBV5-1 and TRBJ2-1; D call uncertain. The CDR3 has 12 residues. V gave up 0 bases and J gave up 7 bases, with 5 bases separating them. Per the germline V gene, CDR1 is SGHRS and CDR2 is YFSETQ.

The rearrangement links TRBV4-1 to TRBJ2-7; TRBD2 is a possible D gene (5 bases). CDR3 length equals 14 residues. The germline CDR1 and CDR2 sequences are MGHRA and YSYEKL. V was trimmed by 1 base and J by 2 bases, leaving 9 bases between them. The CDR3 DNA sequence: TGCGCCAGCAGCCAAGGGACTTACACCTACGAGCAGTACTTC. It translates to CASSQGTYTYEQYF.